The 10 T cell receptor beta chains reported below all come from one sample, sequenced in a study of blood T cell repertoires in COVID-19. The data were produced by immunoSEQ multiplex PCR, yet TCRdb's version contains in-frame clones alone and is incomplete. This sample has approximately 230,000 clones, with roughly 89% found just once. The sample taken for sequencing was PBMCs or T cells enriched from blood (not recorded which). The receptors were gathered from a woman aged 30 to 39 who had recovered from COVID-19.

CDR3 in amino acids: CSALSSYEQYF. As DNA, the CDR3 is TGCAGTGCTCTGAGCTCCTACGAGCAGTACTTC. The gene calls are TRBV20-1 and TRBJ2-7; D uncertain. The germline CDR1 and CDR2 sequences are DFQATT and SNEGSKA (reference sequence). There are 11 residues in the CDR3. With 5 bases removed from V and 0 bases from J, the gap between germline ends came to 5 bases.

CDR3 sequence reads: CASSLEGGRFYLAKNIQYF. CDR3 in DNA: TGTGCCAGCAGCTTAGAGGGCGGGAGGTTCTACCTAGCCAAAAACATTCAGTACTTC. The chain is built from TRBV7-2 and TRBJ2-4, with TRBD2 identical over 8 bases. With V trimmed by 1 base and J by 0 bases, 11 bases remained unmatched. The CDR3 extends over 19 amino acids. Germline lookup yields CDR1 SGHTA and CDR2 FQGNSA.

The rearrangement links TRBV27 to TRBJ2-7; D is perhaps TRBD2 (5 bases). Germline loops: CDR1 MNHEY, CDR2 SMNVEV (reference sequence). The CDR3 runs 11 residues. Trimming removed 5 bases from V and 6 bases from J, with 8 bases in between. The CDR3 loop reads CASSPGVEQYF. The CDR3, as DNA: TGTGCCAGCAGTCCCGGGGTCGAGCAGTACTTC.

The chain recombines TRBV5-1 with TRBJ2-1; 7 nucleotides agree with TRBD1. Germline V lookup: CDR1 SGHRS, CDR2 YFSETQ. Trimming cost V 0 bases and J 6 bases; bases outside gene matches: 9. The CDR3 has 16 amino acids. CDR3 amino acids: CASSLGGTAGGNEQFF. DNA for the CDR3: TGCGCCAGCAGCTTGGGGGGGACAGCTGGTGGCAATGAGCAGTTCTTC.

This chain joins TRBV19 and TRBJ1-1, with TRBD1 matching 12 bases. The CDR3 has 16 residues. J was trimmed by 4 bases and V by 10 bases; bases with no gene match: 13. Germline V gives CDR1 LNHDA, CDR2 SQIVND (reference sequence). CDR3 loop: CATSPGTGGRGTEAFF. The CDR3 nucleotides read TGTGCCACCTCGCCCGGGACAGGGGGCCGAGGCACTGAAGCTTTCTTT.

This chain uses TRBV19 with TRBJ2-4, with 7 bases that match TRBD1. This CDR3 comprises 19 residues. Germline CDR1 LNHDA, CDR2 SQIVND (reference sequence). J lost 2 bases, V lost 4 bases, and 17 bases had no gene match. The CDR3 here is CASSKGTVRFVISKNIQYF. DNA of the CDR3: TGTGCCAGTAGTAAAGGGACAGTTCGATTCGTTATATCCAAAAACATTCAGTACTTC.

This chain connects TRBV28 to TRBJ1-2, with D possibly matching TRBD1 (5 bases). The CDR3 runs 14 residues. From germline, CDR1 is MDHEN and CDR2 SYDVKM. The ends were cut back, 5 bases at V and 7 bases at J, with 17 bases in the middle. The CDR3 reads CASSPGGVRAGYTF. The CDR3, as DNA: TGTGCCAGCAGTCCCGGAGGGGTCAGGGCTGGCTACACCTTC.

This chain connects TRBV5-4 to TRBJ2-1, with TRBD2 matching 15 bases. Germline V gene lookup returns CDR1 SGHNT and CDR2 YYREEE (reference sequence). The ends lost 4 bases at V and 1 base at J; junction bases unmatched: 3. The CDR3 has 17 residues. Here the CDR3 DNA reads TGTGCCAGCAGCCCTGGACTAGCGGGAGGGTCCTACAATGAGCAGTTCTTC. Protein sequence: CASSPGLAGGSYNEQFF.

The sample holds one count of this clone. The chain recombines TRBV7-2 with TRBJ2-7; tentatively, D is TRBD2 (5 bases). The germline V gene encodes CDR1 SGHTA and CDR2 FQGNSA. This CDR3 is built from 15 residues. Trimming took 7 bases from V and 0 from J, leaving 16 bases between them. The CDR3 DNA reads TGTGCCAGCAACTTGTTGCCCGGGAACTCCTACGAGCAGTACTTC. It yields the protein CASNLLPGNSYEQYF.

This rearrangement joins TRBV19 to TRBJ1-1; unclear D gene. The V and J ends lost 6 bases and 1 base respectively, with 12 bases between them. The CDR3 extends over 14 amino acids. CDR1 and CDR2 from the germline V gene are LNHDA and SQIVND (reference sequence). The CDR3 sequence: CASREAGRNTEAFF. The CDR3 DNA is TGTGCCAGTAGGGAGGCCGGGAGGAACACTGAAGCTTTCTTT.